This passage covers 5 T cell receptor beta chains from one sample sequenced in a study of T-cell memory formation after mild COVID-19. One entry per CDR3 protein, called by TCRdb with MiXCR from the 5' RACE reads. This sample carries some 440,000 distinct CDR3 sequences, roughly 25% of them seen once, and the ten largest clones take around 13%. Sample: PBMCs or a T cell subset sorted from them (not recorded which). These receptors came from an adult woman who had mild COVID-19 (a few samples of this study predate the infection). Cell type and time point are not known.

The CDR3 here is CAISSDNEQFF. The CDR3 DNA is TGTGCCATCAGCTCAGACAATGAGCAGTTCTTC. The J gene is TRBJ2-1, the V gene TRBV10-3; no clear D. The CDR3 contains 11 residues. Germline lookup yields CDR1 ENHRY and CDR2 SYGVKD. The V and J ends lost 6 bases and 5 bases respectively, with 5 bases between them.

This clonotype was seen more than once but under ten times. The CDR3 region is CAIKRSTGNSGNTIYF. The CDR3, as DNA: TGTGCCATCAAGAGGAGCACAGGGAACTCTGGAAACACCATATATTTT. V gene TRBV10-3 combines with J gene TRBJ1-3; a weak D match, TRBD1 (6 bases). CDR3 length equals 16 residues. Germline loops: CDR1 ENHRY, CDR2 SYGVKD. Deletions cut 7 bases from V and 0 bases from J, with 16 bases between.

This clonotype was counted a few times. This chain joins TRBV10-3 and TRBJ2-1; 8 bases fit TRBD2. Trimming at V came to 11 bases and at J to 2 bases, leaving 11 bases not matched to a gene. Looked up from germline, CDR1 is ENHRY and CDR2 is SYGVKD. The CDR3 consists of 15 residues. CDR3 DNA sequence: TGTGCCTCAAAGCGGGCGGGGGGACCCTACAATGAGCAGTTCTTC. As protein: CASKRAGGPYNEQFF.

This clonotype was recorded a few times. The rearrangement links TRBV27 to TRBJ1-1; D is undetermined. Germline V lookup: CDR1 MNHEY, CDR2 SMNVEV (reference sequence). The CDR3 extends over 13 amino acids. The V end lost 7 bases, the J end lost 1 base, and 10 bases lay between the germline ends. This chain's CDR3 is CASIRAGNTEAFF. The CDR3 DNA follows: TGTGCCAGCATTCGTGCGGGGAACACTGAAGCTTTCTTT.

This rearrangement joins TRBV12-3 or TRBV12-4 to TRBJ2-7, with TRBD2 matching 12 bases. J was trimmed by 4 bases and V by 1 base; bases with no gene match: 5. There are 16 residues in the CDR3. The chain's CDR3 is CASSLGPTSGSYEQYF. The CDR3 DNA follows: TGTGCCAGCAGTTTAGGACCGACTAGCGGGAGTTACGAGCAGTACTTC.